Following are 11 T cell receptor beta chains from one sample sequenced in a study of T cell repertoires in cytomegalovirus infection. TCRdb reanalysed the reads using MiXCR and keeps one entry per CDR3 protein. The table lists around 280,000 distinct CDR3 sequences, roughly 15% of them singletons. The material sequenced was PBMCs. These receptors all come from a human donor in good health (CMV status not recorded). Some clones in this sample may be carry-over from other donors' samples.

This clonotype is judged medium-sized. This chain uses TRBV12-3 or TRBV12-4 with TRBJ2-7; tentative D call: TRBD2 (6 bases). Trimming removed 2 bases from V and 4 bases from J, with 15 bases in between. The CDR3 runs to 15 residues. CDR3 DNA: TGTGCCAGCAGTTTACTGACGGGAGAGGTATACGAGCAGTACTTC. As protein: CASSLLTGEVYEQYF.

V and J are TRBV28 and TRBJ2-1; the match to TRBD2 covers 10 bases. CDR3 length equals 20 residues. The V gene end was trimmed by 10 bases and the J gene end by 10 bases; junction bases not matched to a gene: 31. CDR1 and CDR2 from the germline V gene are MDHEN and SYDVKM. CDR3 amino acids: CATRYRSAGYSGRPLGEQFF. CDR3 DNA sequence: TGTGCCACCCGTTACCGTTCCGCGGGATATAGCGGGAGGCCTCTAGGAGAGCAGTTCTTC.

For this clonotype: One junction end disagrees with the germline gene, perhaps due to a read error. This chain links TRBV6-2 or TRBV6-3 with TRBJ2-7; 9 bases are shared with TRBD1. Per the germline V gene, CDR1 is MNHEY and CDR2 is SVGEGT. The CDR3 consists of 14 residues. CDR3 sequence reads: CACSRGQGGNEQYF. In DNA form, the CDR3 reads TGTGCCTGCAGTAGGGGACAGGGCGGGAACGAGCAGTACTTC.

This chain uses TRBV19 with TRBJ2-2; 8 bases align to TRBD1. CDR3 length: 16 amino acids. Germline lookup yields CDR1 LNHDA and CDR2 SQIVND (reference sequence). The trim removed 4 bases at V and 2 bases at J, leaving 6 bases unmatched. The CDR3 bases are TGTGCCAGTAGTACCGGGACAGGAGGAAACACCGGGGAGCTGTTTTTT. Translating it yields CASSTGTGGNTGELFF. The entire variable domain, with the rest obtained from reference TRBV19 and TRBJ2-2, is as follows: DGGITQSPKYLFRKEGQNVTLSCEQNLNHDAMYWYRQDPGQGLRLIYYSQIVNDFQKGDIAEGYSVSREKKESFPLTVTSAQKNPTAFYLCASSTGTGGNTGELFFGEGSRLTVL.

This clonotype was recorded many times. CDR3: CASSLGGAGGETQYF. DNA of the CDR3: TGTGCCAGCAGCTTAGGGGGGGCGGGAGGAGAGACCCAGTACTTC. The chain has TRBV7-2 and TRBJ2-5; 8 bases fit TRBD2. This CDR3 comprises 15 residues. Looked up from germline, CDR1 is SGHTA and CDR2 is FQGNSA. V was clipped by 1 base and J by 4 bases; unmatched bases: 5.

A note on this clonotype: A clone one base away is much larger, so this may be a read error. CDR3 sequence reads: CASSSPGGGVTYELYF. The CDR3 coding sequence is TGTGCCAGCAGCTCCCCGGGGGGGGGGGTGACCTACGAGCTGTACTTC. The J gene is TRBJ2-7, the V gene TRBV7-6; 8 nucleotides align to TRBD2. CDR1 and CDR2 from the germline V gene are SGHVS and FNYEAQ. The CDR3 has 16 amino acids.

CDR3 DNA: TGTGCCACACAAGAGACCCAGTACTTC. Translated: CATQETQYF. This chain links TRBV19 with TRBJ2-5; D ambiguous. Per the germline V gene, CDR1 is LNHDA and CDR2 is SQIVND (reference sequence). Trimming shortened V by 10 bases and J by 2 bases, and 2 bases separated the two germline ends. This CDR3 spans 9 amino acids.

This clonotype was detected many times. The chain is built from TRBV7-2 and TRBJ1-4; possible D gene TRBD1, 6 bases. V was pared by 8 bases and J by 4 bases, with 17 bases between. Germline lookup yields CDR1 SGHTA and CDR2 FQGNSA. The CDR3 is 15 residues long. In DNA form, the CDR3 reads TGTGCCAGCGCGGGCCTGAGGACAGTTAATGAAAAACTGTTTTTT. Protein: CASAGLRTVNEKLFF.

This clonotype has ten or more counts. The chain joins TRBV7-2 to TRBJ2-7; D is uncertain. Looked up from germline, CDR1 is SGHTA and CDR2 is FQGNSA. The V end lost 1 base, the J end lost 1 base, and 5 bases lay between the germline ends. CDR3 size: 13 residues. DNA for the CDR3: TGTGCCAGCAGCTTAGACGGATCCTACGAGCAGTACTTC. This codes for CASSLDGSYEQYF.

This clonotype was found many times. The chain combines TRBV7-2 with TRBJ2-1; D remains unclear. The germline CDR1 and CDR2 sequences are SGHTA and FQGNSA. The V and J ends lost 1 base and 10 bases respectively, with 8 bases between them. The CDR3 length is 12 residues. This CDR3 is CASSLVRLEQFF. CDR3 bases: TGTGCCAGCAGCTTAGTAAGGTTGGAGCAGTTCTTC.

The gene calls are TRBV28 and TRBJ2-3; D gene uncertain. Germline CDR1 reads MDHEN; CDR2 reads SYDVKM. The CDR3 spans 14 residues. The V gene lost 2 bases and the J gene lost 6 bases, with 12 bases spanning the gap. For the CDR3, the DNA is TGTGCCAGCAGTTTAGAGTTGCATTCGGATACGCAGTATTTT. This translates into CASSLELHSDTQYF. Full variable domain (outside the CDR3, taken from reference TRBV28 and TRBJ2-3): DVKVTQSSRYLVKRTGEKVFLECVQDMDHENMFWYRQDPGLGLRLIYFSYDVKMKEKGDIPEGYSVSREKKERFSLILESASTNQTSMYLCASSLELHSDTQYFGPGTRLTVL.